This TCR beta chain was sequenced for a study of blood T cell repertoires in COVID-19. TCRdb's table, derived via immunoSEQ multiplex PCR, lists solely in-frame clones and lacks some. The data contain approximately 59,000 clones, roughly three quarters of them singletons. The sample comprised peripheral blood. This TCR came from a man aged 80 or over with acute or convalescent COVID-19.

The CDR3 DNA reads as TGTGCCACGTCCGAGGAGACCAGGGGCGAGCAGTACTTC. It codes for CATSEETRGEQYF. V usage is TRBV24-1 and J usage is TRBJ2-7; weak D call: TRBD1 (6 bases). V was pared by 10 bases and J by 6 bases, with 18 bases between. CDR1 and CDR2 from the germline V gene are KGHDR and SFDVKD. The CDR3 is 13 residues long.